These 15 T cell receptor beta chains were all obtained from the same sample, sequenced in a study of vaccination and CD4 T cells after COVID-19. Antigen specificity for these receptors is unknown. As for treatment: approximately 10-day PBMC culture with coronavirus spike peptide pools or control peptides (ViraFEST assay). The assay that was used to sequence DNA from cultured CD4+ T cells was the Oncomine TCR Beta short-read assay. TCRdb itself ran the PCR reads through MiXCR, one entry per CDR3 protein. The sample shows about 14,000 distinct CDR3 sequences, around 46% of them seen only once. The sequenced sample was cultured CD4+ T cells from blood. The source is a human donor with COVID-19.

CDR3 protein: CASSFGTQGKTLPLHF. CDR3 nucleotide sequence: TGTGCCAGCAGCTTTGGGACACAGGGGAAGACTTTACCCCTCCACTTT. The rearrangement uses TRBV7-9 and TRBJ1-6; 7 bases map to TRBD1. V was pared by 3 bases and J by 12 bases, with 14 bases of the junction left unmatched. This CDR3 region has 16 residues. Germline V lookup: CDR1 SEHNR, CDR2 FQNEAQ (reference sequence).

The V and J genes are TRBV11-2 and TRBJ2-4, with D unclear. Trimming shortened V by 0 bases and J by 0 bases, and 12 bases separated the two germline ends. The CDR3 is 17 residues long. Germline lookup yields CDR1 SGHAT and CDR2 FQNNGV. The CDR3 nucleotides are TGTGCCAGCAGCTTAGAAGGGCGGCTCCTAGCCAAAAACATTCAGTACTTC. Translating it yields CASSLEGRLLAKNIQYF.

V is TRBV12-5 and J is TRBJ1-5; D may be TRBD1 (5 bases). V was pared by 2 bases and J by 7 bases, with 9 bases between. CDR3 length: 13 amino acids. Germline assignment: CDR1 LGHNT and CDR2 FRNRAP. The CDR3 region has the DNA TGTGCTAGTGGTTTGAGCAGGGCACAGCCCCAGCATTTT. It encodes CASGLSRAQPQHF.

The rearrangement uses TRBV6-1 and TRBJ1-2; D remains ambiguous. V lost 4 bases, J lost 0 bases, and 12 bases lay in between. The germline V gene encodes CDR1 MNHNS and CDR2 SASEGT. The CDR3 contains 15 residues. Here the CDR3 reads CASSVKTETNYGYTF. The CDR3 DNA reads as TGTGCCAGCAGTGTAAAAACCGAGACTAACTATGGCTACACCTTC.

This clonotype came up a few times. The rearrangement uses TRBV7-6 and TRBJ2-7; 11 bases fit TRBD2. Germline CDR1 SGHVS, CDR2 FNYEAQ. The V and J ends lost 5 bases and 4 bases, in that order; junction bases with no gene match: 16. This CDR3 spans 18 amino acids. CDR3 loop: CASSPTDSGGANKYEQYF. DNA for the CDR3: TGTGCCAGCAGCCCGACGGATAGCGGGGGGGCCAACAAGTACGAGCAGTACTTC.

The J gene is TRBJ2-3, the V gene TRBV28, with D perhaps TRBD2 (7 bases). The germline V and J ends were trimmed by 2 bases and 0 bases, with 18 bases remaining between them. The length of the CDR3 is 18 residues. Germline V gene data show CDR1 as MDHEN and CDR2 as SYDVKM. CDR3 nucleotides: TGTGCCAGCAGTTTAGTGGGGGGGGCTTTTTCTAGCACAGATACGCAGTATTTT. Translation gives CASSLVGGAFSSTDTQYF.

In this sample, this clonotype turned up a few times. The chain is built from TRBV7-6 and TRBJ2-1; TRBD2 aligns across 13 bases. The end of the DNA is better explained by TRBJ2-7, so the J call may be wrong. The CDR3 totals 16 residues. The germline gives CDR1 SGHVS, CDR2 FNYEAQ. CDR3 sequence: CASSRGTSGVPYEQYF. The CDR3 DNA sequence: TGTGCCAGCAGCAGGGGGACTAGCGGGGTTCCTTACGAGCAGTACTTC.

The chain employs TRBV7-2 and TRBJ1-6; tentatively, D is TRBD1 (5 bases). The CDR3 has 17 residues. Germline CDR1 SGHTA, CDR2 FQGNSA. V shed 8 bases and J shed 0 bases, with 17 bases lying between them. Here the CDR3 reads CASCLGPLNSYNSPLHF. DNA for the CDR3: TGTGCCAGCTGTTTGGGACCCCTCAACTCCTATAATTCACCCCTCCACTTT.

This clonotype was seen only a few times. The DNA of the CDR3 is TGTGCCAGCAGTTTATTGGGGGCAGGGGCACGGGCCCTCCACTTT. Translated: CASSLLGAGARALHF. This chain connects TRBV27 to TRBJ1-6; possible D gene TRBD1, 6 bases. The CDR3 covers 15 residues. V was cut by 1 base and J by 14 bases, with 18 bases left in between. From germline, CDR1 is MNHEY and CDR2 SMNVEV (reference sequence).

This clonotype was recorded a few times. The chain has TRBV20-1 and TRBJ2-7; D is uncertain. Looked up from germline, CDR1 is DFQATT and CDR2 is SNEGSKA (reference sequence). This CDR3 is 10 amino acids long. V lost 6 bases, J lost 6 bases, and 9 bases lay in between. The CDR3 DNA reads as TGCAGTGCCGAAGGCCTCGAGCAGTACTTC. This gives the protein CSAEGLEQYF.

The chain employs TRBV4-3 and TRBJ1-1, with D possibly being TRBD1 (6 bases). The CDR3 runs 15 residues. Between the trimmed V and J ends, which lost 0 bases and 1 base, there was a span of 9 bases. In germline, CDR1 is LGHNA, CDR2 YSLEER. The CDR3: CASSQDSRGNTEAFF. DNA for the CDR3: TGCGCCAGCAGCCAAGATTCCAGGGGGAACACTGAAGCTTTCTTT.

The CDR3 reads CATRGQGNTGELFF. The CDR3 DNA is TGTGCCACCCGGGGACAGGGAAACACCGGGGAGCTGTTTTTT. The chain links TRBV6-1 to TRBJ2-2; 9 nucleotides align to TRBD1. The germline CDR1 and CDR2 sequences are MNHNS and SASEGT. The CDR3 has 14 residues. Trimming took 10 bases from V and 2 from J; bases not matched to a gene: 5.

The gene calls are TRBV11-2 and TRBJ1-1; D is unclear. The ends were cut back, 5 bases at V and 4 bases at J, with 17 bases in the middle. The CDR3 is made up of 15 amino acids. Germline V CDR1 and CDR2: SGHAT, FQNNGV. The DNA of the CDR3 is TGTGCCAGCAGCGAGACGTCACTTGTAAGCACTGAAGCTTTCTTT. Its protein product is CASSETSLVSTEAFF.

The chain is built from TRBV6-4 and TRBJ1-2; 8 nucleotides agree with TRBD1. CDR3 length: 14 amino acids. CDR1 MRHNA and CDR2 SNTAGT come from the germline V gene. With 5 bases clipped from V and 3 bases from J, the junction kept 5 bases outside the gene matches. The CDR3 loop reads CASSSSTGDYGYTF. Written as DNA, the CDR3 is TGTGCCAGCAGTTCATCGACAGGGGACTATGGCTACACCTTC.

This clonotype was observed a handful of times. The chain links TRBV5-1 to TRBJ1-5; D not resolved. The V and J ends lost 3 bases and 3 bases respectively, with 10 bases between them. From germline, CDR1 is SGHRS and CDR2 YFSETQ. The CDR3 has 14 residues. In nucleotides, the CDR3 is TGCGCCAGCAGCTCGGACGGGAACAATCAGCCCCAGCATTTT. Its protein is CASSSDGNNQPQHF.